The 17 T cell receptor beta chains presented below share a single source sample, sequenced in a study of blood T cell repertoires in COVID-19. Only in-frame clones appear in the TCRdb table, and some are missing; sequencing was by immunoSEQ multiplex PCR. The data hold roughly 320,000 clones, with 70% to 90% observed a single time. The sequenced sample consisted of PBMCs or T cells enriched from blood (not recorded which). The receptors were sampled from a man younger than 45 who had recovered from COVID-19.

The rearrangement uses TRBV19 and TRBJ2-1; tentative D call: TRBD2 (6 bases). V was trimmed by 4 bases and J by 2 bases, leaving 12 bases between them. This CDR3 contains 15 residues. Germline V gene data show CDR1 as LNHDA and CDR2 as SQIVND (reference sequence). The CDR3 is CASSKGLPPYNEQFF. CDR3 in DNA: TGTGCCAGTAGTAAGGGACTGCCCCCCTACAATGAGCAGTTCTTC. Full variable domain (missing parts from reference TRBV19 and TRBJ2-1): DGGITQSPKYLFRKEGQNVTLSCEQNLNHDAMYWYRQDPGQGLRLIYYSQIVNDFQKGDIAEGYSVSREKKESFPLTVTSAQKNPTAFYLCASSKGLPPYNEQFFGPGTRLTVL.

CDR3 bases: TGTGCCTGGAGTGATGGCTCCTCCTACGAGCAGTACTTC. Amino acid sequence: CAWSDGSSYEQYF. This rearrangement joins TRBV30 to TRBJ2-7; D uncertain. The CDR3 covers 13 residues. Trimming left V 1 base short and J 0 bases short, with 7 bases between. CDR1 and CDR2 from the germline V gene are GTSNPN and SVGIG (reference sequence).

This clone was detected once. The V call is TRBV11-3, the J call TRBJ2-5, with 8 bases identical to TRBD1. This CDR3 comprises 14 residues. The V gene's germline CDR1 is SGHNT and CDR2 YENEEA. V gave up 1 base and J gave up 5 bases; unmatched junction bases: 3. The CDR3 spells CASSLGRTGETQYF. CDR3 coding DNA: TGTGCCAGCAGCTTAGGGAGGACAGGGGAGACCCAGTACTTC.

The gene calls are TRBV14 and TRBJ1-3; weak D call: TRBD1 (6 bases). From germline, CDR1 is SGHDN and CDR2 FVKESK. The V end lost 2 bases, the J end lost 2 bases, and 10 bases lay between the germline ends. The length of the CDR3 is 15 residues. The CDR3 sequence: CASSQYRAPGNTIYF. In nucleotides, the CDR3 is TGTGCCAGCAGCCAATACAGGGCCCCTGGAAACACCATATATTTT.

The CDR3 loop reads CASSLQGGSYEQYF. In nucleotides, the CDR3 is TGTGCCAGCAGCCTACAGGGAGGGTCCTACGAGCAGTACTTC. The gene calls are TRBV7-9 and TRBJ2-7; D may be TRBD2 (7 bases). V was shortened by 5 bases and J by 1 base, with 12 bases between the two germline ends. This CDR3 has 14 residues. The germline gives CDR1 SEHNR, CDR2 FQNEAQ (reference sequence).

The CDR3 DNA follows: TGTGCCAGCAGCCCGCGAGACAGGGGTTACGAGTACTTC. Translated, it gives CASSPRDRGYEYF. The rearrangement links TRBV21-1 to TRBJ2-7; the table's D call, TRBD1, was not checked against the DNA. TRBV21-1 is deemed a pseudogene. This CDR3 has 13 residues.

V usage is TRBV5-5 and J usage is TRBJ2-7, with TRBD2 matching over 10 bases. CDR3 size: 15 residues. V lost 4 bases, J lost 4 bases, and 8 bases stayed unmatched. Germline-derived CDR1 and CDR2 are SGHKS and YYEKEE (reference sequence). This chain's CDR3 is CASSSLGTSEYEQYF. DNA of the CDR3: TGTGCCAGCAGCAGTCTAGGGACTAGCGAGTACGAGCAGTACTTC. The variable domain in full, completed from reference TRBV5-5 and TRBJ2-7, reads DAGVTQSPTHLIKTRGQQVTLRCSPISGHKSVSWYQQVLGQGPQFIFQYYEKEERGRGNFPDRFSARQFPNYSSELNVNALLLGDSALYLCASSSLGTSEYEQYFGPGTRLTVT.

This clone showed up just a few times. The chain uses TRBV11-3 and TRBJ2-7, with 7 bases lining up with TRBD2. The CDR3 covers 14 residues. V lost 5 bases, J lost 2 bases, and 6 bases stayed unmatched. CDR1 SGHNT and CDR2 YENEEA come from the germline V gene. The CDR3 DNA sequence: TGTGCCAGCAGCAGGGACTACCAAGCCTACGAGCAGTACTTC. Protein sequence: CASSRDYQAYEQYF.

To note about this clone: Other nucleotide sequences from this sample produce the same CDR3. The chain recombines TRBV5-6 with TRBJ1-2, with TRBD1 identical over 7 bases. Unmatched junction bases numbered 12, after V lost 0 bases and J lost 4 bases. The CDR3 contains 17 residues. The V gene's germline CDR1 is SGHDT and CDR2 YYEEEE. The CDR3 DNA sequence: TGTGCCAGCAGCTTGGGTTTAAGAGGGGGCGCACTCTATGGCTACACCTTC. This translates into CASSLGLRGGALYGYTF.

CDR3 amino acids: CASSWASGGALEQFF. As DNA, the CDR3 is TGTGCCAGCAGTTGGGCTAGCGGGGGGGCTCTGGAGCAGTTCTTC. The chain is built from TRBV28 and TRBJ2-1; TRBD2 aligns across 12 bases. Trimming took 4 bases from V and 10 from J; bases not matched to a gene: 8. Germline V gene lookup returns CDR1 MDHEN and CDR2 SYDVKM. The CDR3 runs 15 residues.

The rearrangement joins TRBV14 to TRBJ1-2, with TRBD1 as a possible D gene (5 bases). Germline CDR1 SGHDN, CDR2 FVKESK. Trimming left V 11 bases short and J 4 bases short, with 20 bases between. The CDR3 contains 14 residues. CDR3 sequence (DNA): TGTGCCCACAGGCCGGCAGGACGACCCTATGGCTACACCTTC. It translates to CAHRPAGRPYGYTF.

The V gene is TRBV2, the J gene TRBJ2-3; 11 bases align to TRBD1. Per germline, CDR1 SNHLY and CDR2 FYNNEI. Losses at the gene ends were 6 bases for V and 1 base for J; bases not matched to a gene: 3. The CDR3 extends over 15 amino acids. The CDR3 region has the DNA TGTGCCAGCAGGGACAGGGGGCTTGGCACAGATACGCAGTATTTT. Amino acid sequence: CASRDRGLGTDTQYF.

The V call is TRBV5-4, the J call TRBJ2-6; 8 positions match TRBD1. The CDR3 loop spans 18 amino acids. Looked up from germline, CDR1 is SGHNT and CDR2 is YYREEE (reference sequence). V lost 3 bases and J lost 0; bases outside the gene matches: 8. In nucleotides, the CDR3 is TGTGCCAGCAGCTCAGGGGGCCGACTCTCCTCTGGGGCCAACGTCCTGACTTTC. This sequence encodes CASSSGGRLSSGANVLTF.

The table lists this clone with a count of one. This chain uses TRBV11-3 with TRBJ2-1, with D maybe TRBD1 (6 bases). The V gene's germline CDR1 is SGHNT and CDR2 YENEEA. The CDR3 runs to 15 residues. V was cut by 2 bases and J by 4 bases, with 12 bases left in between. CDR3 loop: CASSLRQDLYNEQFF. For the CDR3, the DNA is TGTGCCAGCAGCTTAAGACAGGACCTATACAATGAGCAGTTCTTC. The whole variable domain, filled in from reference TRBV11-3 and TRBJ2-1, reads EAGVVQSPRYKIIEKKQPVAFWCNPISGHNTLYWYLQNLGQGPELLIRYENEEAVDDSQLPKDRFSAERLKGVDSTLKIQPAELGDSAVYLCASSLRQDLYNEQFFGPGTRLTVL.

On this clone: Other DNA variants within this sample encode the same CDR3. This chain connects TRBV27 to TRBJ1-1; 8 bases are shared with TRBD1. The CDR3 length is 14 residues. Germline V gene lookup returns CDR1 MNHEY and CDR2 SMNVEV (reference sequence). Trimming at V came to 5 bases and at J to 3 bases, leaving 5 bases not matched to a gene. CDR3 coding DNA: TGTGCCAGCAGTCCCAGGGGGCGAGACACTGAAGCTTTCTTT. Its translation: CASSPRGRDTEAFF.

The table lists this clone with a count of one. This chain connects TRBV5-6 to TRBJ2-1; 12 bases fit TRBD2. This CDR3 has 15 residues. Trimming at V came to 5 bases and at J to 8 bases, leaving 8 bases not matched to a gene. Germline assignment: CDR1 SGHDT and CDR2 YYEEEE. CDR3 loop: CASRPSGGASDEQFF. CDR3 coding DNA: TGTGCCAGCAGACCTAGCGGGGGGGCCTCCGATGAGCAGTTCTTC.

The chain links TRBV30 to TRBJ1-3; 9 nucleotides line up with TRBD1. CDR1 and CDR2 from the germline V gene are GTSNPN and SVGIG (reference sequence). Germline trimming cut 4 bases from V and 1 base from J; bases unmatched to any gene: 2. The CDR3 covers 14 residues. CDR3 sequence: CAWKQGASGNTIYF. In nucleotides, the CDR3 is TGTGCCTGGAAACAGGGGGCTTCTGGAAACACCATATATTTT.